The clone carrying this TCR beta chain came up many times. Its antigen is unidentified. These data belong to a study of identical twins. Study findings and constraints: Partial confounding of zero-insertion analyses by invariant MAIT and iNKT cells was possible.

V was cut by 1 base and J by 0 bases, with 4 bases left in between. There are 13 residues in the CDR3. The germline V gene encodes CDR1 DFQATT and CDR2 SNEGSKA (reference sequence). A single record per CDR3 protein comes from TCRdb applying MiXCR to the 5' RACE reads. The sample lists about 920,000 distinct CDR3 sequences, about 12% seen once, with roughly 1.5% in the top ten. The same data also contributed to another study, on yellow fever vaccine responses in identical twins. From that study: Twins' vaccine T cell response reportedly gave the appearance of partial convergence and partial personalization.

This chain connects TRBV20-1 to TRBJ1-5; D unresolved. This clonotype originated in a woman aged 18-29 years in good health. The specimen sequenced was PBMCs. CDR3 in amino acids: CSARGDSNQPQHF. The CDR3 DNA follows: TGCAGTGCTAGAGGGGATAGCAATCAGCCCCAGCATTTT.